Here is one T cell receptor beta chain with its context. The CDR3 is 13 amino acids. V lost 3 bases to trimming and J lost 9 bases, with 13 bases between them. The germline V gene has CDR1 SGDLS and CDR2 YYNGEE. The sample is drawn from a study of early T cells in non-severe SARS-CoV-2 infection. In TCRdb, the 5' RACE reads were re-called with MiXCR into one record per CDR3 protein. This table has tens of thousands of distinct CDR3 sequences, roughly a tenth appearing once. This chain connects TRBV9 to TRBJ2-4; D could derive from TRBD1 or TRBD2 (5 bases each). The receptor was derived from an adult who was a healthcare worker with PCR-confirmed SARS-CoV-2 infection or an uninfected control (not recorded which). Sequencing was performed on whole blood, taken at baseline. The CDR3 is CASSGPSGTIQYF. The CDR3 DNA sequence: TGTGCCAGCAGCGGGCCCTCGGGGACCATTCAGTACTTC.